These T cell receptor beta chains were read from a single sample in a study of blood T cell repertoires in COVID-19. TCRdb's copy holds only in-frame clones and misses some; the assay was immunoSEQ multiplex PCR. The sample holds more than 200,000 clones, roughly 82% seen once. The sequenced material came from peripheral blood. These receptor sequences come from a woman aged 80 or over with active or convalescent COVID-19. Both conserved end residues are part of each CDR3. The D gene is left open where the match is weak. Some rows have no size entry. The others give once, few or many, or a class for an expanded clone.

clone_size	v_call	d_call	j_call	cdr3_nt	cdr3_aa
-	TRBV27	TRBD1	TRBJ2-3	TGTGCCAGCAGTTTATATGGACAGGGTTTAGATACGCAGTATTTT	CASSLYGQGLDTQYF
-	TRBV19	TRBD1	TRBJ1-6	TGTGCCAGTAGTAGAAGGGGGCTCCAGGATTCACCCCTCCACTTT	CASSRRGLQDSPLHF
-	TRBV6-2/TRBV6-3	-	TRBJ1-2	TGTGCCAGCAGCCCAGAGGTATGGATCGGCTACACCTTC	CASSPEVWIGYTF
-	TRBV10-3	TRBD2	TRBJ2-2	TGTGCCATCAGTGCCGTGGGACTAGCGGGAGAGGTGGCCGGGGAGCTGTTTTTT	CAISAVGLAGEVAGELFF
-	TRBV5-5	-	TRBJ1-1	TGTGCCAGCAGCCCCGCCCGTGGGGGGGAGGGGACTGAAGCTTTCTTT	CASSPARGGEGTEAFF
-	TRBV5-1	-	TRBJ1-2	TGCGCCAGCAGCGAACTCGCACGCCGGGACTATGGCTACACCTTC	CASSELARRDYGYTF
-	TRBV9	TRBD2	TRBJ2-1	TGTGCCAGCAGCACGCTAGCGGGAGTATTCAATGAGCAGTTCTTC	CASSTLAGVFNEQFF
-	TRBV18	TRBD1	TRBJ2-1	TGTGCCAGCTCACCGCCATGGACCCTCCGACAGGGATCAGTAGTAACGGACAATGAGCAGTTCTTC	CASSPPWTLRQGSVVTDNEQFF
-	TRBV28	TRBD1	TRBJ1-4	TGTGCCAGCAGTTTATGGACAGGGAGCCTGTTTTTT	CASSLWTGSLFF
-	TRBV19	-	TRBJ2-3	TGTGCCAGTAGAAGGGGATTGGGCAGGGGAACAGATACGCAGTATTTT	CASRRGLGRGTDTQYF
-	TRBV5-5	-	TRBJ1-2	TGTGCCAGCAGCCCGACACCTACTTTTAACTATGGCTACACCTTC	CASSPTPTFNYGYTF
-	TRBV16	TRBD2	TRBJ2-1	TGTGCCAGCAGCCCACGGGGGGGGCCCTCCTACAATGAGCAGTTCTTC	CASSPRGGPSYNEQFF
-	TRBV18	-	TRBJ2-5	TGTGCCAGCTCACCGATACACAGCCAAGAGACCCAGTACTTC	CASSPIHSQETQYF
-	TRBV13	-	TRBJ1-2	TGTGCCAGCAGCTTAGAATCAGGAAACTATGGCTACACCTTC	CASSLESGNYGYTF
-	TRBV12-3/TRBV12-4	TRBD1	TRBJ2-3	TGTGCCAGCAGTCTAGGACAGGGGAGCACGCAGTATTTT	CASSLGQGSTQYF
-	TRBV30	-	TRBJ1-2	TGTGCCCACAGTGGGGGGGCCTATGGCTACACCTTC	CAHSGGAYGYTF
-	TRBV5-4	-	TRBJ2-2	TGTGCCAGCAGCCTCCCGCAGGCTCGGGGCGGGGAGCTGTTTTTT	CASSLPQARGGELFF
-	TRBV28	TRBD2	TRBJ2-7	TGTGCCAGCAGTCACGGGACTAGCCTATACGAGCAGTACTTC	CASSHGTSLYEQYF
few	TRBV27	TRBD1	TRBJ1-5	TGTGCCAGCAGTTTTGAGGGTCGACAGGGTCAGCCCCAGCATTTT	CASSFEGRQGQPQHF
few	TRBV5-8	-	TRBJ1-6	TGTGCCAGCAGCTTGGTGGGCTACGGTAATTCACCCCTCCACTTT	CASSLVGYGNSPLHF
-	TRBV5-1	TRBD1	TRBJ2-7	TGCGCCAGCAGCTTGTGGCAGGGGGACCGCTACGAGCAGTACTTC	CASSLWQGDRYEQYF
-	TRBV18	TRBD2	TRBJ2-3	TGTGCCAGCTCACAATATCGTAGCGGGGGGGCCGGAGATACGCAGTATTTT	CASSQYRSGGAGDTQYF
-	TRBV30	TRBD1	TRBJ1-4	TGTGCCTGGGGACAGGGGGCGGTATATGAAAAACTGTTTTTT	CAWGQGAVYEKLFF
-	TRBV2	TRBD2	TRBJ2-2	TGTGCCGCAGGGCAACTAGCGGGGATCACCGGGGAGCTGTTTTTT	CAAGQLAGITGELFF
-	TRBV19	-	TRBJ1-2	TGTGCCAGTAGCTCTCACAGTTCAGATGGGGGCTACACCTTC	CASSSHSSDGGYTF
-	TRBV4-1	-	TRBJ1-2	TGCGCCAGCAGCCAAGATGGCCGGACTTACAGGGTAGGGTCTAACTATGGCTACACCTTC	CASSQDGRTYRVGSNYGYTF
-	TRBV27	TRBD1	TRBJ1-2	TGTGCCAGCGGACAGGGGATGAACTATGGCTACACCTTC	CASGQGMNYGYTF
-	TRBV21-1	-	TRBJ2-7	TGTGCCAGCACCCTTAAAGGTACAGGACAGGGTATCCACGAGCAGTACTTC	CASTLKGTGQGIHEQYF